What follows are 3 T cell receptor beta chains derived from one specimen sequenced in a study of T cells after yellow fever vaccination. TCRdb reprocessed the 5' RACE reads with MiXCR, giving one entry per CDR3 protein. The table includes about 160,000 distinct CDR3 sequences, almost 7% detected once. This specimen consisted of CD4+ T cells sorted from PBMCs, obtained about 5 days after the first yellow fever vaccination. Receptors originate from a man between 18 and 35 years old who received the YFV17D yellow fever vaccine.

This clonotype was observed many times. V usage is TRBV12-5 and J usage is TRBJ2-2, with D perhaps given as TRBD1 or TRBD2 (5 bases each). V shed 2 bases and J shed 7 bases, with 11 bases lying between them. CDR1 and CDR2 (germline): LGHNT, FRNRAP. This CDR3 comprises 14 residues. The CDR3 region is CASGLPREFGELFF. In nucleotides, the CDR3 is TGTGCTAGTGGTTTGCCCAGGGAGTTCGGGGAGCTGTTTTTT.

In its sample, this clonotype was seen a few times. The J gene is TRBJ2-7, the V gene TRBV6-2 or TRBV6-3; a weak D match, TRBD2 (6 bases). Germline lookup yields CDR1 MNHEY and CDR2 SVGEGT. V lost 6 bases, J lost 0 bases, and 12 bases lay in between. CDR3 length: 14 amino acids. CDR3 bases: TGTGCCAGCAGGCCCGGCGGGACCTCCTACGAGCAGTACGTC. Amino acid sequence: CASRPGGTSYEQYV.

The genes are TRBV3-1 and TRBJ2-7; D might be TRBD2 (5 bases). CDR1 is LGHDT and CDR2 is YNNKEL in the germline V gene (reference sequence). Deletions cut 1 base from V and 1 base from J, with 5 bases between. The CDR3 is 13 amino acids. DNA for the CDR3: TGTGCCAGCAGCCAAGGGACTTCCTACGAGCAGTACTTC. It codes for CASSQGTSYEQYF.